These 8 T cell receptor beta chains share one sample of origin, sequenced in a study of blood T cell repertoires in COVID-19. Clones were sequenced by immunoSEQ multiplex PCR, and TCRdb holds only the in-frame ones, with some missing. This sample has around 240,000 clones, with 70% to 90% found just once. The sequenced sample was PBMCs or T cells enriched from blood (not recorded which). The receptors were gathered from a woman aged 45-65 years who had recovered from COVID-19.

This clone occurred once. The rearrangement uses TRBV11-2 and TRBJ1-2; 7 nucleotides line up with TRBD1. V lost 4 bases and J lost 5; bases outside the gene matches: 7. The germline V gene encodes CDR1 SGHAT and CDR2 FQNNGV. The CDR3 extends over 14 amino acids. CDR3: CASSSPRGAYGYTF. The CDR3 bases are TGTGCCAGCAGCTCGCCCAGGGGGGCGTATGGCTACACCTTC.

This chain joins TRBV2 and TRBJ2-7; 8 bases align to TRBD2. The CDR3 has 13 residues. The V gene end was trimmed by 9 bases and the J gene end by 5 bases; junction bases not matched to a gene: 9. The germline V gene encodes CDR1 SNHLY and CDR2 FYNNEI. As DNA, the CDR3 is TGTGCCAGTTTAGCGGGAATAAAGGACGAGCAGTACTTC. Translating gives CASLAGIKDEQYF. Full variable domain (outside the CDR3, taken from reference TRBV2 and TRBJ2-7): EPEVTQTPSHQVTQMGQEVILRCVPISNHLYFYWYRQILGQKVEFLVSFYNNEISEKSEIFDDQFSVERPDGSNFTLKIRSTKLEDSAMYFCASLAGIKDEQYFGPGTRLTVT.

The chain is built from TRBV30 and TRBJ2-3, with D possibly matching TRBD2 (6 bases). The germline CDR1 and CDR2 sequences are GTSNPN and SVGIG (reference sequence). This CDR3 is 15 amino acids long. Trimming pared 4 bases from V and 0 bases from J, leaving 14 bases between. The CDR3 DNA is TGTGCCTGGACAAATGGGACTTCTAGCACAGATACGCAGTATTTT. This translates into CAWTNGTSSTDTQYF.

V gene TRBV5-1 combines with J gene TRBJ2-2; 10 bases match TRBD1. The V gene's germline CDR1 is SGHRS and CDR2 YFSETQ. The CDR3 sequence is 15 residues long. J gave up 5 bases and V 2 bases, and 3 bases lay outside the gene matches. CDR3 loop: CASSFGQGVTGELFF. The CDR3 region has the DNA TGCGCCAGCAGCTTCGGACAGGGGGTTACCGGGGAGCTGTTTTTT.

CDR3 loop: CASSSGTGDVSQPQHF. CDR3 bases: TGTGCCAGCAGCTCGGGAACAGGGGACGTGAGTCAGCCCCAGCATTTT. This chain uses TRBV7-6 with TRBJ1-5; TRBD1 matches at 7 bases. The germline V gene has CDR1 SGHVS and CDR2 FNYEAQ. V lost 4 bases, J lost 6 bases, and 12 bases stayed unmatched. The CDR3 is 16 residues long.

The gene calls are TRBV3-1 (or the pseudogene TRBV3-2) and TRBJ1-2; 7 bases agree with TRBD1. Germline trimming cut 0 bases from V and 8 bases from J; bases unmatched to any gene: 6. CDR1 LGHDT and CDR2 YNNKEL come from the germline V gene (reference sequence). CDR3 length: 14 residues. CDR3 DNA sequence: TGTGCCAGCAGCCAAGAGACAGGGCGCAACGGCTACACCTTC. It codes for CASSQETGRNGYTF.

The chain employs TRBV5-1 and TRBJ2-3; the D gene is possibly TRBD1 (5 bases). The germline gives CDR1 SGHRS, CDR2 YFSETQ. The CDR3 has 13 amino acids. V lost 0 bases and J 6 bases, leaving 8 bases between the germline ends. The chain's CDR3 is CASSLAKGDTQYF. Written as DNA, the CDR3 is TGCGCCAGCAGCTTGGCCAAGGGGGATACGCAGTATTTT.

This clone was observed a single time. This chain joins TRBV3-1 (or the pseudogene TRBV3-2) and TRBJ2-3, with TRBD2 matching 7 bases. With V trimmed by 4 bases and J by 5 bases, 6 bases remained unmatched. The germline V gene has CDR1 LGHDT and CDR2 YNNKEL (reference sequence). There are 14 residues in the CDR3. In DNA, the CDR3 is TGTGCCAGCAGCCGCGGGGGAGCGGGAGATACGCAGTATTTT. Translating it yields CASSRGGAGDTQYF.